This TCR beta chain is drawn from a study of identifying expanded T cells in peripheral blood. With respect to this clone: Its antigen is not known.

Measured with immunoSEQ multiplex PCR; TCRdb has only the in-frame clones, and not every one. The table shows 120,000 or so clones, with approximately 84% occurring only once. Healthy donors had no documented immune events, such as infections, while sampled. Study observations and caveats: Technical replicates showed about 1.1 changed clones; two weeks roughly 16; four weeks 19.

There are 17 residues in the CDR3. Looked up from germline, CDR1 is SGHTA and CDR2 is FQGNSA. V gave up 1 base and J gave up 2 bases, with 18 bases separating them. Sample: blood. This chain connects TRBV7-2 to TRBJ2-7; D gene uncertain. The clonotype was recovered from a person between 18 and 75 years old in good health. The CDR3 DNA reads as TGTGCCAGCAGCTTAGGACACAAAACAACCCGGACCTACGAGCAGTACTTC. Translated: CASSLGHKTTRTYEQYF.